The rows below give T cell receptor beta chains drawn from one sample of a study of shared clonotypes between healthy human individuals. Sequencing was performed with immunoSEQ multiplex PCR; in TCRdb, only in-frame clones are kept and a portion is missing. The repertoire holds about 980,000 clones, with over 75% as singletons. What was sequenced was memory CD4+ T cells sorted from blood. The receptor set was obtained from a man aged 18-30 years in good health. Each CDR3 is given with its conserved first and last residue. D genes are given only for firm matches. The size of a clone is reported for some rows only, either as once, few or many, or as a class for expanded clones.

NA	NA	TRBJ2-5	TRBV25-1	TGTGCCAGCAGTGAATTAACGGGAGTAGAAGAGACCCAGTACTTC	CASSELTGVEETQYF
TRBD1	NA	TRBJ2-5	TRBV6-6	TGTGCCAGCAGTACAGGGGGCTTAGGGGAGACCCAGTACTTC	CASSTGGLGETQYF
TRBD2	NA	TRBJ2-3	TRBV5-1	TGCGCCAGCAGCTTTACTAGCGGTTCTTCGGATACGCAGTATTTT	CASSFTSGSSDTQYF
NA	NA	TRBJ1-4	TRBV5-1	TGCGCCAGCAGCTTGGCCCTTACAACTAATGAAAAACTGTTTTTT	CASSLALTTNEKLFF
TRBD1	NA	TRBJ1-5	TRBV30	TGTGCCTGGGCCGGACAGGGGGGCAATCAGCCCCAGCATTTT	CAWAGQGGNQPQHF
NA	NA	TRBJ2-5	TRBV7-6	TGTGCCAGCAGCCTACGCGGGACATGTGGGACCCAGTACTTC	CASSLRGTCGTQYF
TRBD2	many	TRBJ2-3	TRBV27	TGTGCCAGCTCCCGAAGCGGGAGGGCTACCACAGATACGCAGTATTTT	CASSRSGRATTDTQYF
NA	NA	TRBJ1-4	TRBV30	TGTGCCTTACGACGGTTGAATGAAAAACTGTTTTTT	CALRRLNEKLFF
NA	NA	TRBJ2-2	TRBV10-3	TGTGCCATCAGTGGATCGGGACGGACGAACACCGGGGAGCTGTTTTTT	CAISGSGRTNTGELFF
NA	NA	TRBJ2-2	TRBV7-2	TGTGCCAGCAGCGAGATGCGACTCCCTAGGCCCGGGGAGCTGTTTTTT	CASSEMRLPRPGELFF
NA	NA	TRBJ2-1	TRBV12-5	TGTGCTAGTGTTTGGACTTCCTCCTACAATGAGCAGTTCTTC	CASVWTSSYNEQFF
NA	NA	TRBJ2-7	TRBV6-5	TGTGCCAGCAGTTACCTCAAACTGGCTGGCTACGAGCAGTACTTC	CASSYLKLAGYEQYF
TRBD1	NA	TRBJ1-2	TRBV7-9	TGTGCCAGCAGCACAACAGGGGGTAGTGGTGGCTACACCTTC	CASSTTGGSGGYTF
TRBD1	NA	TRBJ1-5	TRBV5-7	TGTGCCAGCAGCTTAGGAGACAGGGAAATATTAGGCAATCAGCCCCAGCATTTT	CASSLGDREILGNQPQHF
NA	NA	TRBJ1-2	TRBV10-3	TGTGCCATCAGTGAACACTATGGCTACACCTTC	CAISEHYGYTF
TRBD1	NA	TRBJ2-7	TRBV19	TGTGCCAGTAGTGACCCCGGGACAGGGACCTACGAGCAGTACTTC	CASSDPGTGTYEQYF
TRBD1	NA	TRBJ2-1	TRBV4-1	TGCGCCAGCAGCGATTTGGACAGGGGTAGGAATGAGCAGTTCTTC	CASSDLDRGRNEQFF
NA	NA	TRBJ1-4	TRBV9	TGTGCCAGCAGCGTAGAAGCGGGCGCGGATGAAAAACTGTTTTTT	CASSVEAGADEKLFF
TRBD2	NA	TRBJ2-3	TRBV6-5	TGTGCCAGCAGTTCCGGGCTAGCGGGGAGCGGGGGTACGCAGTATTTT	CASSSGLAGSGGTQYF
TRBD1	NA	TRBJ1-1	TRBV28	TGTGCCAGCAGTTTAGTAGGGGGCACCGCGAACACTGAAGCTTTCTTT	CASSLVGGTANTEAFF
TRBD1	NA	TRBJ2-2	TRBV5-1	TGCGCCTGTTCGACAGGGGACACCGGGGAGCTGTTTTTT	CACSTGDTGELFF
TRBD1	NA	TRBJ1-1	TRBV6-6	TGTGCCAGCAGGTCGACAGGGTCCACTGAAGCTTTCTTT	CASRSTGSTEAFF
NA	NA	TRBJ1-4	TRBV11-2	TGTGCCAGCAGCCCTACGGGGGTCAGAAGGAATAATGAAAAACTGTTTTTT	CASSPTGVRRNNEKLFF
NA	NA	TRBJ2-7	TRBV7-9	TGTGCCAGCAGCTTAGGTGGTACCTACGAGCAGTACTTC	CASSLGGTYEQYF
NA	NA	TRBJ1-4	TRBV7-8	TGTGCCAGCAGCTTCCCTAGGGCAACTAATGAAAAACTGTTTTTT	CASSFPRATNEKLFF
NA	NA	TRBJ2-7	TRBV27	TGTGCCAGCAGTTTATCCCGCCCCCTAGGAGGGACCTACGAGCAGTACTTC	CASSLSRPLGGTYEQYF
TRBD1	NA	TRBJ2-7	TRBV18	TGTGCCAGCTCACCGGACAGGAACTCCTACGAGCAGTACTTC	CASSPDRNSYEQYF